These 6 T cell receptor beta chains were sequenced from one sample in a study of post-analysis software for immune sequencing data. Unique molecular identifiers were built into the TCR beta cDNA libraries. TCRdb re-called the PCR reads through MiXCR, storing one row per CDR3 protein. The sample consists of approximately 570,000 distinct CDR3 sequences, 44% of them appearing once. No antigen is known for these receptors. Whole-study results and caveats: Controls showed lower frequencies than patients for roughly five TRBV segments, and TRBV5-6, TRBV5-1 and TRBV20-1 were among these.

Specimen: blood. The origin of the receptors is a girl between 10 and 17 years old with multiple sclerosis.

This clonotype has a single count. V is TRBV20-1 and J is TRBJ2-1; 9 nucleotides match TRBD1. The germline CDR1 and CDR2 sequences are DFQATT and SNEGSKA (reference sequence). The length of the CDR3 is 13 residues. Trimming took 7 bases from V and 6 from J; bases not matched to a gene: 7. Written as DNA, the CDR3 is TGCAGTGTAAGGGGACAGGGAGGCAATGAGCAGTTCTTC. Protein sequence: CSVRGQGGNEQFF.

V usage is TRBV5-1 and J usage is TRBJ1-1; D might be TRBD1 (6 bases). V was cut by 7 bases and J by 1 base, with 17 bases left in between. The CDR3 is made up of 15 amino acids. Germline CDR1 is SGHRS and CDR2 is YFSETQ. The CDR3 bases are TGCGCCAGCGCCGTCGAACAGGGCCAGAACACTGAAGCTTTCTTT. It specifies CASAVEQGQNTEAFF.

The chain recombines TRBV9 with TRBJ1-6, with TRBD1 as a possible D gene (5 bases). V was clipped by 2 bases and J by 6 bases, with 9 bases between them. The CDR3 contains 14 residues. CDR1 SGDLS and CDR2 YYNGEE come from the germline V gene. CDR3 in amino acids: CASSVKTVNSPLHF. CDR3 nucleotides: TGTGCCAGCAGCGTCAAGACAGTTAATTCACCCCTCCACTTT.

The rearrangement uses TRBV27 and TRBJ2-3, with 8 bases matching TRBD1. V dropped 5 bases and J dropped 1; count of bases not matched to a gene: 5. Germline CDR1 MNHEY, CDR2 SMNVEV (reference sequence). CDR3 length: 15 amino acids. This CDR3 is CASSTPTGGTDTQYF. Here the CDR3 DNA reads TGTGCCAGCAGTACACCGACAGGGGGCACAGATACGCAGTATTTT.

V and J are TRBV7-9 and TRBJ2-5; D is ambiguous. This CDR3 region has 14 residues. Germline V gene lookup returns CDR1 SEHNR and CDR2 FQNEAQ (reference sequence). The germline V and J ends were trimmed by 4 bases and 1 base, with 10 bases remaining between them. The CDR3 DNA reads as TGTGCCAGCAGCTCCGAATTAGGCCAAGAGACCCAGTACTTC. It codes for CASSSELGQETQYF. Full variable domain (rest looked up from reference TRBV7-9 and TRBJ2-5): DTGVSQNPRHKITKRGQNVTFRCDPISEHNRLYWYRQTLGQGPEFLTYFQNEAQLEKSRLLSDRFSAERPKGSFSTLEIQRTEQGDSAMYLCASSSELGQETQYFGPGTRLLVL.

The J gene is TRBJ1-2, the V gene TRBV20-1; 8 nucleotides align to TRBD1. Per the germline V gene, CDR1 is DFQATT and CDR2 is SNEGSKA (reference sequence). This CDR3 comprises 13 residues. Trimming at V came to 3 bases and at J to 5 bases, leaving 5 bases not matched to a gene. CDR3 DNA: TGCAGTGCTAGGGCGGACAGGGATTATGGCTACACCTTC. This encodes CSARADRDYGYTF.